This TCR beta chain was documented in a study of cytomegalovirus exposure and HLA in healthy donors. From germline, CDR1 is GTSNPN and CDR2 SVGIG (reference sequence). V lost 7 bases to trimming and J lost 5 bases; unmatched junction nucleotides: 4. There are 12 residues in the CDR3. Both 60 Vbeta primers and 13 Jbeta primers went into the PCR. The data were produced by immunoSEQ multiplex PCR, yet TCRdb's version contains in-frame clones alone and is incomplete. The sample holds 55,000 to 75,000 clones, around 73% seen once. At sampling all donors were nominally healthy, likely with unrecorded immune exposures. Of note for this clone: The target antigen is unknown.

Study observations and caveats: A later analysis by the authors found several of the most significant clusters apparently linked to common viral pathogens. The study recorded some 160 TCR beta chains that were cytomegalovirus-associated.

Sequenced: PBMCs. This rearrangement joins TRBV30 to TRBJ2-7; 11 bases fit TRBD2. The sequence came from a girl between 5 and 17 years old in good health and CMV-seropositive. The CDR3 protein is CASLAGANEQYF. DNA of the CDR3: TGTGCCTCACTAGCGGGGGCTAACGAGCAGTACTTC. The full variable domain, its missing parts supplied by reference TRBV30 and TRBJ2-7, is SQTIHQWPATLVQPVGSPLSLECTVEGTSNPNLYWYRQAAGRGLQLLFYSVGIGQISSEVPQNLSASRPQDRQFILSSKKLLLSDSGFYLCASLAGANEQYFGPGTRLTVT.